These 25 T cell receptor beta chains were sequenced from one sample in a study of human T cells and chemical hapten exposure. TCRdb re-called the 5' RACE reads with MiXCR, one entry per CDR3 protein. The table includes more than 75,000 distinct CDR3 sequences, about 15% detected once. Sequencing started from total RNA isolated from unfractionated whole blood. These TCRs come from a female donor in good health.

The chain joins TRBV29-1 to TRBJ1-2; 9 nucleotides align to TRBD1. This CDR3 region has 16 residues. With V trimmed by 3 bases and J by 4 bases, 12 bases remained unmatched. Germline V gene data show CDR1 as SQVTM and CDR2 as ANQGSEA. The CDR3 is CSVERDRDWGTYGYTF. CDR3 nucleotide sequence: TGCAGCGTTGAGAGGGACAGGGATTGGGGGACCTATGGCTACACCTTC.

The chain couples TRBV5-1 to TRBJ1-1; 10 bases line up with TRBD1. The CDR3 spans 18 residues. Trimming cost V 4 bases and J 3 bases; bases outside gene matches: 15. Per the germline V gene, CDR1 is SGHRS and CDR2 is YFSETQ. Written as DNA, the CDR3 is TGCGCCAGCAGCAGAAGACAGGGGGCGAAAACCGCGGACACTGAAGCTTTCTTT. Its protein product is CASSRRQGAKTADTEAFF.

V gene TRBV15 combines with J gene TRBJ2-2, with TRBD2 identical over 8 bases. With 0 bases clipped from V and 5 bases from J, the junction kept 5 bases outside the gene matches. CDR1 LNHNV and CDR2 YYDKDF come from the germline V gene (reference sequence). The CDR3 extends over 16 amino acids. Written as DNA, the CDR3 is TGTGCCACCAGCAGAGAGGCGGGGGGCACAACCGGGGAGCTGTTTTTT. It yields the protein CATSREAGGTTGELFF.

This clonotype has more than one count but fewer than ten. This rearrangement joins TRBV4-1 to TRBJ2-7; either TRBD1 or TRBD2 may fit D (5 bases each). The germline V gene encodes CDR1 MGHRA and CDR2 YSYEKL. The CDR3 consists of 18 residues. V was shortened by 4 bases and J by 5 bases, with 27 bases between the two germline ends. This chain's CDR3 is CASSRQQNTGTVFDEQYF. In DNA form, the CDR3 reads TGCGCCAGCAGCCGCCAACAGAATACCGGGACCGTTTTTGACGAGCAGTACTTC.

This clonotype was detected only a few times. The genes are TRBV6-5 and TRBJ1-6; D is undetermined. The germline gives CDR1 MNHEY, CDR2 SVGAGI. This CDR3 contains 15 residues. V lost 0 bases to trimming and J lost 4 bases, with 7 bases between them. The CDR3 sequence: CASSYSAEYNSPLHF. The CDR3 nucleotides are TGTGCCAGCAGTTACTCGGCGGAATATAATTCACCCCTCCACTTT.

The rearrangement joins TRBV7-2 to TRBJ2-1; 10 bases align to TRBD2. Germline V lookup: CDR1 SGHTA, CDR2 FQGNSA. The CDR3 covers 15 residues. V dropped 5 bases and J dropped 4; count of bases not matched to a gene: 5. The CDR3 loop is CASSLERGGYNEQFF. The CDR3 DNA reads TGTGCCAGCAGCCTTGAGCGGGGGGGATACAATGAGCAGTTCTTC.

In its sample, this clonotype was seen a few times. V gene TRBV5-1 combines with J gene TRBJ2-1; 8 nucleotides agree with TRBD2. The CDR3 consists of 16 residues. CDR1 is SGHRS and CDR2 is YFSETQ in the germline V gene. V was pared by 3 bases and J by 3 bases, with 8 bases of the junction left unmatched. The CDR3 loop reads CASSSVAGTSYNEQFF. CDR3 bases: TGCGCCAGCAGCTCGGTAGCGGGGACAAGCTACAATGAGCAGTTCTTC.

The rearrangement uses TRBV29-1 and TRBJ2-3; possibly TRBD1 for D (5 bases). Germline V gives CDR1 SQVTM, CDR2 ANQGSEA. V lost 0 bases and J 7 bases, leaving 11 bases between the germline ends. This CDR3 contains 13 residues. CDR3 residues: CSVEDTAGYTQYF. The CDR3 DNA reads TGCAGCGTTGAAGATACGGCAGGGTATACGCAGTATTTT.

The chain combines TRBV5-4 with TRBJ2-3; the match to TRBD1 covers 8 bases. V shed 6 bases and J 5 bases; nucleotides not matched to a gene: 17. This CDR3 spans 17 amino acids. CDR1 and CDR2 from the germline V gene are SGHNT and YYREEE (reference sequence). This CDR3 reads CASTKSATGARVDTQYF. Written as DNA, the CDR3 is TGTGCCAGCACTAAAAGCGCGACAGGGGCGCGCGTAGATACGCAGTATTTT.

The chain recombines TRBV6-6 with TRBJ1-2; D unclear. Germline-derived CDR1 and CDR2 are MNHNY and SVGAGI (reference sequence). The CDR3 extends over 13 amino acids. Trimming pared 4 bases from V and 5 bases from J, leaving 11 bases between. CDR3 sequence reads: CASSWPEHYGYTF. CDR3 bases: TGTGCCAGCAGTTGGCCAGAGCATTATGGCTACACCTTC.

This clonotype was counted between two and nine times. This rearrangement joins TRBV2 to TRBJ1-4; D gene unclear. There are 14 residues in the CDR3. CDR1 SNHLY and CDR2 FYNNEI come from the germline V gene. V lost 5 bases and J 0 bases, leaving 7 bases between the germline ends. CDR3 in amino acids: CASSLTTTNEKLFF. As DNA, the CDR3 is TGTGCCAGCAGTCTGACTACAACTAATGAAAAACTGTTTTTT.

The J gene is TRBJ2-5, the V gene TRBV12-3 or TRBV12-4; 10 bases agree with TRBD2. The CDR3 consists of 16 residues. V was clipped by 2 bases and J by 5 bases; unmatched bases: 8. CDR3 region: CASSLRSGGALETQYF. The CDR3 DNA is TGTGCCAGCAGTTTACGGAGCGGGGGGGCTCTGGAGACCCAGTACTTC.

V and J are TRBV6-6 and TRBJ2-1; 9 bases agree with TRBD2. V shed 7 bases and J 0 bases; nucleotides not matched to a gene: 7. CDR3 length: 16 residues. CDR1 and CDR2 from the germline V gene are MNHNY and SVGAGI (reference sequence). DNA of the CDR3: TGTGCCAGCAAGTCGGCGGGGGGGGTCTCCTACAATGAGCAGTTCTTC. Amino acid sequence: CASKSAGGVSYNEQFF.

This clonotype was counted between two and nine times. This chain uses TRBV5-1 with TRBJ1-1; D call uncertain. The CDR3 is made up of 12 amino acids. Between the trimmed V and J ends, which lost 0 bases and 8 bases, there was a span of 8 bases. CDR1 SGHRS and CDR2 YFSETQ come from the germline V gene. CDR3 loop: CASSLEYEEAFF. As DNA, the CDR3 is TGCGCCAGCAGCTTGGAATACGAGGAAGCTTTCTTT.

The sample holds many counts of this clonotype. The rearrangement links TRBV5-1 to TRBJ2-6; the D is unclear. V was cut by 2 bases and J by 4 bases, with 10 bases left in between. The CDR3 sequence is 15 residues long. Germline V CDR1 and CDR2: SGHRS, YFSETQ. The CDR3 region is CASSFDKSGANVLTF. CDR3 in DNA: TGCGCCAGCAGCTTCGACAAGTCAGGGGCCAACGTCCTGACTTTC.

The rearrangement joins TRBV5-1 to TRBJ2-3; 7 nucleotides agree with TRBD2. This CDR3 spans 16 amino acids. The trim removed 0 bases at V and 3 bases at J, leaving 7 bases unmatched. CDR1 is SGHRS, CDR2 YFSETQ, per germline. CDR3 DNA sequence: TGCGCCAGCAGCTTGGGGGGCGGGAGTTGGACAGATACGCAGTATTTT. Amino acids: CASSLGGGSWTDTQYF. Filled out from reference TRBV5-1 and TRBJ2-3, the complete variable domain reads KAGVTQTPRYLIKTRGQQVTLSCSPISGHRSVSWYQQTPGQGLQFLFEYFSETQRNKGNFPGRFSGRQFSNSRSEMNVSTLELGDSALYLCASSLGGGSWTDTQYFGPGTRLTVL.

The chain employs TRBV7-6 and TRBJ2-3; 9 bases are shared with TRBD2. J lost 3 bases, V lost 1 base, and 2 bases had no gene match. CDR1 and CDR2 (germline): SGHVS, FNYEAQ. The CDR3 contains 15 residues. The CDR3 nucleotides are TGTGCCAGCAGCTTAGGACTAGCGGCGACAGATACGCAGTATTTT. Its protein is CASSLGLAATDTQYF. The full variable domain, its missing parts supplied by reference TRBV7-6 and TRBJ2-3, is GAGVSQSPRYKVTKRGQDVALRCDPISGHVSLYWYRQALGQGPEFLTYFNYEAQQDKSGLPNDRFSAERPEGSISTLTIQRTEQRDSAMYRCASSLGLAATDTQYFGPGTRLTVL.

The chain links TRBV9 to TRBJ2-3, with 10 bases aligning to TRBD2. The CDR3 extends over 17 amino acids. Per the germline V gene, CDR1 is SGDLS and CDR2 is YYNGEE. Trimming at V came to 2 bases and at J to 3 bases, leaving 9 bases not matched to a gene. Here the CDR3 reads CASSVNRASGSTDTQYF. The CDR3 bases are TGTGCCAGCAGCGTGAATCGGGCTAGCGGGAGTACAGATACGCAGTATTTT.

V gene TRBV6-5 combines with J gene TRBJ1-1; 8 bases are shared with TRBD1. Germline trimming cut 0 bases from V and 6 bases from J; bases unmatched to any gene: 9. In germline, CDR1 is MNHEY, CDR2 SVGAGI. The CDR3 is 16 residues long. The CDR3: CASSYSSGGVWAEAFF. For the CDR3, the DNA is TGTGCCAGCAGTTACTCGTCAGGGGGCGTTTGGGCTGAAGCTTTCTTT.

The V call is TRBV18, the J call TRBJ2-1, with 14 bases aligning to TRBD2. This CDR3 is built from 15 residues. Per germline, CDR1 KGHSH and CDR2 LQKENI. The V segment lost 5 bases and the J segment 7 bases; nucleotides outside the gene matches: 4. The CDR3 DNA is TGTGCCAGCTCAGGGGGACTAGCGGGAGAAAATGAGCAGTTCTTC. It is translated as CASSGGLAGENEQFF.

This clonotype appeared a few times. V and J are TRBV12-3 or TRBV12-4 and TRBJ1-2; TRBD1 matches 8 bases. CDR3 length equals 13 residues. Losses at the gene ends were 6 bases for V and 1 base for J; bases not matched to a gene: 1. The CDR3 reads CASRQGGNYGYTF. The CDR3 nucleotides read TGTGCCAGCAGACAGGGGGGTAACTATGGCTACACCTTC.

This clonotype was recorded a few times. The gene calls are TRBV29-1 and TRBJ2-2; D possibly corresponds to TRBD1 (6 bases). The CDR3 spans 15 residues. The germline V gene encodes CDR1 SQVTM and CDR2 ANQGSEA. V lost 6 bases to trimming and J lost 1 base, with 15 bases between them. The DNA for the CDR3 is TGCAGCGTCAGACACGGGACACAGAACACCGGGGAGCTGTTTTTT. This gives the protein CSVRHGTQNTGELFF.

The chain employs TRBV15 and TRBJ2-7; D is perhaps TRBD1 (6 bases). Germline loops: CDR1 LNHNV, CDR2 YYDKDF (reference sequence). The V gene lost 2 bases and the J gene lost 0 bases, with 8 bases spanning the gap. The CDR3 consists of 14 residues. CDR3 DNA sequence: TGTGCCACCAGCAGAAGGACAGACTCCTACGAGCAGTACTTC. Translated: CATSRRTDSYEQYF.

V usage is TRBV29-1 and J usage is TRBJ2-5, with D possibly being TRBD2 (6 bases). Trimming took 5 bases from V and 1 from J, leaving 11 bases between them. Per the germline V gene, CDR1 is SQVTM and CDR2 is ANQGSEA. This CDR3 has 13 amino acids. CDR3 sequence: CSVRRGSQETQYF. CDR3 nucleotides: TGCAGCGTTAGGAGGGGCTCCCAAGAGACCCAGTACTTC.

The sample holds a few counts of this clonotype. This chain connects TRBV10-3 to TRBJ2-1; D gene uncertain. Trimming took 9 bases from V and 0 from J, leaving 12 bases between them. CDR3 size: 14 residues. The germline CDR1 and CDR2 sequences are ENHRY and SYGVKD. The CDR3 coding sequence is TGTGCCATTGCTGGGATGAGCTCCTACAATGAGCAGTTCTTC. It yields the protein CAIAGMSSYNEQFF.